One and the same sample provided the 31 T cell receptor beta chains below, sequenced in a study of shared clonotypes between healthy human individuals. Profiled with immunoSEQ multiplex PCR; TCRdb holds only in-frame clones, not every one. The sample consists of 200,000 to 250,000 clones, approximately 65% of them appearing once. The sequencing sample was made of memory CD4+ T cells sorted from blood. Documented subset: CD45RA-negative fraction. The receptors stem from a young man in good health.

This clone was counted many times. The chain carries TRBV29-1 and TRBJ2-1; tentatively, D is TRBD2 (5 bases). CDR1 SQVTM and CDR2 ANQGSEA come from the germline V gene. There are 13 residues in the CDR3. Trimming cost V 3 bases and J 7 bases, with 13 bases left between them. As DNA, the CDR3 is TGCAGCGTTGATCCCCAACGCGGGAATGAGCAGTTCTTC. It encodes CSVDPQRGNEQFF.

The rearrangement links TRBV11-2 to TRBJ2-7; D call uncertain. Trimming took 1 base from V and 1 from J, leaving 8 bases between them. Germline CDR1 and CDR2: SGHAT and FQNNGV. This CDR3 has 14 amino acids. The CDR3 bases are TGTGCCAGCAGCTTAGCGTGGGGTTCCTACGAGCAGTACTTC. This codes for CASSLAWGSYEQYF.

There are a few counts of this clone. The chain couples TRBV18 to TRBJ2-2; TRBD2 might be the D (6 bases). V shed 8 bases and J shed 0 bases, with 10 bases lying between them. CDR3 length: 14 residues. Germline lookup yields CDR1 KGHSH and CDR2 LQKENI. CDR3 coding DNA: TGTGCCAGCGGGGGGATCGCGAACACCGGGGAGCTGTTTTTT. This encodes CASGGIANTGELFF.

The chain's CDR3 is CASSVGGHNEQFF. The CDR3 DNA reads as TGTGCCAGCAGTGTGGGGGGGCATAATGAGCAGTTCTTC. The chain has TRBV7-7 and TRBJ2-1; tentative D call: TRBD2 (7 bases). V was pared by 6 bases and J by 7 bases, with 13 bases between. The CDR3 is 13 residues long. In germline, CDR1 is SSHAT, CDR2 FNYEAQ (reference sequence).

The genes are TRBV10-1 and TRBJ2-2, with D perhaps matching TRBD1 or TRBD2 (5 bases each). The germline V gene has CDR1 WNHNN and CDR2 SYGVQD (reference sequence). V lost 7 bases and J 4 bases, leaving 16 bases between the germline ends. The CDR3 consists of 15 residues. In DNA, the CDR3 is TGCGCCAGCAACACCGGGGCAGGGCCCACCGGGGAGCTGTTTTTT. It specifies CASNTGAGPTGELFF.

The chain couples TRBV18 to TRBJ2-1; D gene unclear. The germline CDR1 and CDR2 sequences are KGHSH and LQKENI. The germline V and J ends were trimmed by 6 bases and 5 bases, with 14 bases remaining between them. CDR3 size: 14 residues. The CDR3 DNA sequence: TGTGCCAGCTCCCCTATGGGGTTCGACAATGAGCAGTTCTTC. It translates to CASSPMGFDNEQFF.

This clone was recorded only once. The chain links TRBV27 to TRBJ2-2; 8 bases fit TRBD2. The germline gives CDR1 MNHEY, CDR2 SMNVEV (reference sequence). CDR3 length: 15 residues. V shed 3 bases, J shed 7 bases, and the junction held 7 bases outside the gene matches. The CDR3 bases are TGTGCCAGCAGTTTTAGACTAGCGACCGGCGGGGAGCTGTTTTTT. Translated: CASSFRLATGGELFF.

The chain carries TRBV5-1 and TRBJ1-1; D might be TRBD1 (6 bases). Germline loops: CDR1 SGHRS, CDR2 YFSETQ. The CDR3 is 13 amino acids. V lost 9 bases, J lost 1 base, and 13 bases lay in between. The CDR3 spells CATMGGANTEAFF. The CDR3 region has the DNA TGCGCCACCATGGGGGGGGCGAACACTGAAGCTTTCTTT. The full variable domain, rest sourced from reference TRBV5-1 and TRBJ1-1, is KAGVTQTPRYLIKTRGQQVTLSCSPISGHRSVSWYQQTPGQGLQFLFEYFSETQRNKGNFPGRFSGRQFSNSRSEMNVSTLELGDSALYLCATMGGANTEAFFGQGTRLTVV.

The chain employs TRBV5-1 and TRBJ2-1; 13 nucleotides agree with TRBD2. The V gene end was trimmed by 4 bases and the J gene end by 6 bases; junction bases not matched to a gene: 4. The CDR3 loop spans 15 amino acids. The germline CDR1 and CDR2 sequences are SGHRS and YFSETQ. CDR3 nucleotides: TGCGCCAGCAGCCCCCGGACTAGCGGGAGCAATGAGCAGTTCTTC. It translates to CASSPRTSGSNEQFF.

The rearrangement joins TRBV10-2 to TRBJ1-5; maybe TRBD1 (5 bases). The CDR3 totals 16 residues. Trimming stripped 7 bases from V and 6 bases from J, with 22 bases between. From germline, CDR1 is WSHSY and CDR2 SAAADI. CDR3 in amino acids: CASTPGGSTLGQPQHF. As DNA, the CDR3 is TGCGCCAGCACTCCCGGGGGGTCCACCCTGGGTCAGCCCCAGCATTTT.

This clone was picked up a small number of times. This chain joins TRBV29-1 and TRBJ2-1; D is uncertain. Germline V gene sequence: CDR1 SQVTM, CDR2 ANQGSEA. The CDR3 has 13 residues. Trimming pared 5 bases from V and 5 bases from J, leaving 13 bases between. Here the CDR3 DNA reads TGCAGCGTTCGGCCCTCACGGGACAATGAGCAGTTCTTC. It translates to CSVRPSRDNEQFF.

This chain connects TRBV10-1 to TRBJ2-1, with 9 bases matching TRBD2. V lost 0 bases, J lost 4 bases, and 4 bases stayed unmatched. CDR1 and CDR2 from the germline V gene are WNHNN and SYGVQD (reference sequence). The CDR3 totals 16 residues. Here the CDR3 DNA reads TGCGCCAGCAGTGAGTCGACACTAGCGGGTTACAATGAGCAGTTCTTC. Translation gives CASSESTLAGYNEQFF.

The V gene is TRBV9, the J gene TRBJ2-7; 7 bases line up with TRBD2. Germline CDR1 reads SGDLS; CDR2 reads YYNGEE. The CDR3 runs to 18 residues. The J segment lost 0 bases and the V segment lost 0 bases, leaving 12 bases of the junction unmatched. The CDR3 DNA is TGTGCCAGCAGCGTAGCCGATTCACCTAGCGGCAGCTCCTACGAGCAGTACTTC. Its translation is CASSVADSPSGSSYEQYF.

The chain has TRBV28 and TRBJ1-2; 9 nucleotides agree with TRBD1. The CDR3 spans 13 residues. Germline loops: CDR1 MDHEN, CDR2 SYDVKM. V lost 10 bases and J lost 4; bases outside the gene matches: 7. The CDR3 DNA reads TGTGCCACAGCAATGGACAGGGGCTATGGCTACACCTTC. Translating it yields CATAMDRGYGYTF.

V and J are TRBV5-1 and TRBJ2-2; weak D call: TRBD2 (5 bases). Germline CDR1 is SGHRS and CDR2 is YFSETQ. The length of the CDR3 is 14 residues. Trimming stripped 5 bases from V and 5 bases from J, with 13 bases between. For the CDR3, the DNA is TGCGCCAGCAGTTCCCGGGAAAATACCGGGGAGCTGTTTTTT. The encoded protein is CASSSRENTGELFF.

CDR3 residues: CASRETTAFSGELFF. CDR3 DNA sequence: TGTGCCAGCAGGGAAACGACAGCTTTCAGCGGGGAGCTGTTTTTT. This rearrangement joins TRBV2 to TRBJ2-2; D perhaps matches TRBD1 (5 bases). The germline gives CDR1 SNHLY, CDR2 FYNNEI. V was shortened by 6 bases and J by 7 bases, with 18 bases between the two germline ends. The CDR3 runs to 15 residues.

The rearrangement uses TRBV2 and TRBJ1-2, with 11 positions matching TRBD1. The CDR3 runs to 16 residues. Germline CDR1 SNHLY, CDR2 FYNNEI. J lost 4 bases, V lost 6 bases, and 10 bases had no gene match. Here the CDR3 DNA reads TGTGCCAGCAGAGAGGACAGGGGGCTAGGGATCTATGGCTACACCTTC. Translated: CASREDRGLGIYGYTF.

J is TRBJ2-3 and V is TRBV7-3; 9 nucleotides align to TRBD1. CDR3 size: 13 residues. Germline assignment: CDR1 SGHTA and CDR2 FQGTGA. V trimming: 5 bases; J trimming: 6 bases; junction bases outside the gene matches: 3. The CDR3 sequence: CASSRDRVDTQYF. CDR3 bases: TGTGCCAGCAGCCGGGACAGGGTGGATACGCAGTATTTT.

The CDR3 DNA reads as TGTGCCAGCAGTCGAGCAGAAGCCTACGAGCAGTACTTC. This encodes CASSRAEAYEQYF. The chain recombines TRBV6-1 with TRBJ2-7; unclear D gene. Germline assignment: CDR1 MNHNS and CDR2 SASEGT. The V and J ends lost 5 bases and 2 bases respectively, with 10 bases between them. This CDR3 spans 13 amino acids.

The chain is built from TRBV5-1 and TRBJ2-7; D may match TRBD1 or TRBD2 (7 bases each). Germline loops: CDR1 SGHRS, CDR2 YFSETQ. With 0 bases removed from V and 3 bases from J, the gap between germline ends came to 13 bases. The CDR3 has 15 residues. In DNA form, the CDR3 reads TGCGCCAGCAGCTTGGTGGGAGGGGGCGTCTACGAGCAGTACTTC. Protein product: CASSLVGGGVYEQYF.

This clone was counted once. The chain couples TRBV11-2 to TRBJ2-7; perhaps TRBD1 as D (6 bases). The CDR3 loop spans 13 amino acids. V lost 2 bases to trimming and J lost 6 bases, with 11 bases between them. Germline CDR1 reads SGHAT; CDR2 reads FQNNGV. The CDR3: CASSLMGAGEQYF. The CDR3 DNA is TGTGCCAGCAGCTTAATGGGGGCGGGCGAGCAGTACTTC.

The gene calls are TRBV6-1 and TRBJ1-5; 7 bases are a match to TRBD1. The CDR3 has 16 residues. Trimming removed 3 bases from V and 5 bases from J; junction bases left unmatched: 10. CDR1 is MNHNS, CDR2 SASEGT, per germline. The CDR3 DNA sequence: TGTGCCAGCAGTGATTCACAGGGGTTCGGGTATCAGCCCCAGCATTTT. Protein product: CASSDSQGFGYQPQHF.

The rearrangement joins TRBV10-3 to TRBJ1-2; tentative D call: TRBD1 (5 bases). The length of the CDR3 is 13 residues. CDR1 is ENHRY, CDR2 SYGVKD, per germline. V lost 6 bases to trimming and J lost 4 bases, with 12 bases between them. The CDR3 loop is CAIRMTAVYGYTF. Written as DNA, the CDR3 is TGTGCCATCAGAATGACAGCTGTCTATGGCTACACCTTC.

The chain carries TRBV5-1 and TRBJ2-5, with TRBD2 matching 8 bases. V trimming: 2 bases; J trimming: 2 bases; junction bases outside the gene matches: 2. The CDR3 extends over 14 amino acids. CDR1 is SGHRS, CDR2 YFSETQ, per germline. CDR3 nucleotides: TGCGCCAGCAGCTTCGGGGGGGTTCAAGAGACCCAGTACTTC. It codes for CASSFGGVQETQYF.

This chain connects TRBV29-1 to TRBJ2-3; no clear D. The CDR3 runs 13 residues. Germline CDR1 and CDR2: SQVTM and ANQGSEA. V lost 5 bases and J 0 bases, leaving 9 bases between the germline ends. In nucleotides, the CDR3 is TGCAGCGTTTCTCCGTCTAGCACAGATACGCAGTATTTT. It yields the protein CSVSPSSTDTQYF.

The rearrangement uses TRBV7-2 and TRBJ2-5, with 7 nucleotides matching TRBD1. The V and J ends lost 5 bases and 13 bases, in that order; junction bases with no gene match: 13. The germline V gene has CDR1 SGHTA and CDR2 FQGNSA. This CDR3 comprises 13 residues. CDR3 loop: CASSLGPRDRVYF. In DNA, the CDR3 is TGTGCCAGCAGCCTCGGACCGAGGGACAGAGTGTACTTC.

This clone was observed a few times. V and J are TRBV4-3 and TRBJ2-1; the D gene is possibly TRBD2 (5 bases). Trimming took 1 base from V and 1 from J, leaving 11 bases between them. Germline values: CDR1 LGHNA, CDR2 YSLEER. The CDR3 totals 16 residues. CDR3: CASSQGVSGSYNEQFF. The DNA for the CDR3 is TGCGCCAGCAGCCAAGGTGTAAGCGGTTCCTACAATGAGCAGTTCTTC.

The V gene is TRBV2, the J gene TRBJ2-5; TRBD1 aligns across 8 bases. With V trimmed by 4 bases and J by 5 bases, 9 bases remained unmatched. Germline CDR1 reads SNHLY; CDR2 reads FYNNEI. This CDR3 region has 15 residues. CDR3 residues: CASSGGTGGRETQYF. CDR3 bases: TGTGCCAGCAGTGGGGGGACAGGCGGAAGGGAGACCCAGTACTTC.

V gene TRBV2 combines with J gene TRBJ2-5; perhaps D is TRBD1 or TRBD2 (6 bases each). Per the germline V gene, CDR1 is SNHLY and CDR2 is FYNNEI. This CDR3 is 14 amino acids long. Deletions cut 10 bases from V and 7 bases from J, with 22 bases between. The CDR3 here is CATSRDMGRGTQYF. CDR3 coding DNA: TGTGCCACCTCGCGGGACATGGGGCGTGGGACCCAGTACTTC.

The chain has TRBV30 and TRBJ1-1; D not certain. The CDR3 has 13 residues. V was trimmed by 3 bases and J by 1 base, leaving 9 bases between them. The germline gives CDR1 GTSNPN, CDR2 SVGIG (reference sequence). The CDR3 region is CAWRGAGNTEAFF. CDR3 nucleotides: TGTGCCTGGAGGGGCGCCGGGAACACTGAAGCTTTCTTT.

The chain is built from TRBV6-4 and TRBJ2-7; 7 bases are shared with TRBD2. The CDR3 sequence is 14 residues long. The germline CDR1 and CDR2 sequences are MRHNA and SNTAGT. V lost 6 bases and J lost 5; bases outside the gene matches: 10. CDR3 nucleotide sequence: TGTGCCAGCAGGGGTAGGGCGGGAGTTAACGAGCAGTACTTC. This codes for CASRGRAGVNEQYF.